The T cell receptor (beta chain) described here comes from a study of monozygotic twins with inflammatory bowel disease. Findings and limits, study-wide: Support for any single strong IBD-associated signal or clonotype was not found.

From its re-call of the 5' RACE reads, TCRdb lists each CDR3 protein once, without DNA. Found here are over 130,000 distinct CDR3 sequences; the top ten clones hold less than 2.5%. Regarding this clonotype: Its antigen is currently unknown.

Each donor supplied under 3 ml of blood. The CDR3 runs 14 residues. The germline gives CDR1 DFQATT, CDR2 SNEGSKA (reference sequence). This sequence joins TRBV20-1 and TRBJ2-7; TCRdb's D call, TRBD1, is unchecked because there is no DNA. The TCR sequence derives from a human donor with ulcerative colitis or Crohn's disease, or a healthy co-twin of an affected twin (not recorded which). Sequenced: blood. CDR3 in amino acids: CSARGDRPSYEQYF.